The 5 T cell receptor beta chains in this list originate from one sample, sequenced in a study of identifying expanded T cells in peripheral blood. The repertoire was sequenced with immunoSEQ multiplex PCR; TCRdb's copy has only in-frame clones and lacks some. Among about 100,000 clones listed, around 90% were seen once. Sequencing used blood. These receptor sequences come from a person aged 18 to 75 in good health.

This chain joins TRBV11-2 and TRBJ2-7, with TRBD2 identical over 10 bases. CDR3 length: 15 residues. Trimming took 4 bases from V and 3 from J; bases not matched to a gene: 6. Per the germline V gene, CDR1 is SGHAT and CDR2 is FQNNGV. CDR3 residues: CASSSGLAEVYEQYF. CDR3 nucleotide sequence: TGTGCCAGCAGCTCCGGACTAGCGGAGGTCTACGAGCAGTACTTC.

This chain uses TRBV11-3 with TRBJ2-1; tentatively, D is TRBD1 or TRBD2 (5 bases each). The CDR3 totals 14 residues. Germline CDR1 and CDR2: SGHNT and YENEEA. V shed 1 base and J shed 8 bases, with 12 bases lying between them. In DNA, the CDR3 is TGTGCCAGCAGCTTAGTCGGGGCAGCGGATGAGCAGTTCTTC. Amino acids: CASSLVGAADEQFF.

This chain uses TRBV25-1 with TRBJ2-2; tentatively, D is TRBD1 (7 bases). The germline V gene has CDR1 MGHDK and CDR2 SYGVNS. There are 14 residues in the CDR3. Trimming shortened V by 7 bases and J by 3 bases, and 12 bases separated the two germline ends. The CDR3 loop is CASTGGQYTGELFF. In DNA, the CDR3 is TGTGCCAGCACCGGGGGACAGTACACCGGGGAGCTGTTTTTT.

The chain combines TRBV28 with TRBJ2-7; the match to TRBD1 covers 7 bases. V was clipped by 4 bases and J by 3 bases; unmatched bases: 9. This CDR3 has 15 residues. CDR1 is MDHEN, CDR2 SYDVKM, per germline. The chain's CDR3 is CASSSLIRDSYEQYF. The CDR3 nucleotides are TGTGCCAGCAGTTCGCTAATTCGGGACAGCTACGAGCAGTACTTC.

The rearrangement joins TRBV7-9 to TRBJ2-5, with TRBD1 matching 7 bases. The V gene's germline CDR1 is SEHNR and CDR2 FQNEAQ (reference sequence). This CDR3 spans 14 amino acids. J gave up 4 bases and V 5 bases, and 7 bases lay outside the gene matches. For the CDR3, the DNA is TGTGCCAGCAGCCCACGACAGGGCCCAGAGACCCAGTACTTC. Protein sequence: CASSPRQGPETQYF.